The 9 T cell receptor beta chains reported below all come from one sample, sequenced in a study of CD4 and CD8 cells across lung adenocarcinoma regions. TCRdb called the PCR reads again in MiXCR, with one record for every CDR3 protein. The data hold 13,000 or so distinct CDR3 sequences, with around 40% observed a single time. The source material was CD4+ T cells from the center of a lung tumor. These receptors all come from a male donor with lung adenocarcinoma. The CD4 and CD8 labels of this study may be unreliable.

Relative to its sample, this clonotype is medium-sized (0.01 to 0.1%). The gene calls are TRBV6-1 and TRBJ1-2; D is unresolved. Trimming left V 2 bases short and J 0 bases short, with 13 bases between. This CDR3 spans 16 amino acids. CDR1 MNHNS and CDR2 SASEGT come from the germline V gene. The CDR3 region is CASSETLGRTNYGYTF. CDR3 coding DNA: TGTGCCAGCAGTGAAACCCTAGGACGAACTAACTATGGCTACACCTTC.

This chain uses TRBV6-1 with TRBJ2-5, with 8 bases aligning to TRBD2. Looked up from germline, CDR1 is MNHNS and CDR2 is SASEGT. This CDR3 is 19 amino acids long. Unmatched junction bases numbered 20, after V lost 2 bases and J lost 6 bases. The CDR3 sequence: CASSECGGLGGRDKKTQYF. CDR3 DNA: TGTGCCAGCAGTGAATGCGGGGGGCTCGGGGGCCGTGACAAAAAGACCCAGTACTTC.

By sample share, this clonotype is medium-sized. The chain is built from TRBV6-1 and TRBJ2-5; no definite D call. The J call may be incorrect, as the DNA end agrees better with TRBJ2-7. Germline CDR1 and CDR2: MNHNS and SASEGT. The CDR3 contains 12 residues. The CDR3 nucleotides are TGTGCCAGCAGGGACCTCTGGAACGAGCAGTACTTC. Protein: CASRDLWNEQYF.

This clonotype was detected only a few times. A much larger clone sits a single nucleotide away, making a read error possible. The chain carries TRBV6-5 and TRBJ2-1; a possible D gene is TRBD2 (5 bases). The DNA end lines up better with TRBJ2-7; the J call may be wrong. This CDR3 has 14 amino acids. Per germline, CDR1 MNHEY and CDR2 SVGAGI. This CDR3 reads CASSYSRAYNEQYF. Written as DNA, the CDR3 is TGTGCCAGCAGTTACTCGAGGGCTTACAATGAGCAGTACTTC.

The chain employs TRBV27 and TRBJ1-2, with 9 bases matching TRBD1. This CDR3 is built from 16 residues. Germline V gene data show CDR1 as MNHEY and CDR2 as SMNVEV (reference sequence). V was clipped by 5 bases and J by 6 bases; unmatched bases: 13. This chain's CDR3 is CASSPRIRTGVDGYTF. The CDR3 bases are TGTGCCAGCAGTCCACGTATCAGGACAGGGGTCGATGGCTACACCTTC.

The rearrangement uses TRBV4-1 and TRBJ1-2; D call uncertain. Germline CDR1 is MGHRA and CDR2 is YSYEKL. This CDR3 comprises 17 residues. The V end lost 0 bases, the J end lost 4 bases, and 18 bases lay between the germline ends. The CDR3 nucleotides are TGCGCCAGCAGCCAAGAGCTATCCGGGGTCCTGTCCTATGGCTACACCTTC. This sequence encodes CASSQELSGVLSYGYTF.

V gene TRBV30 combines with J gene TRBJ2-5, with no clear D. The germline V and J ends were trimmed by 2 bases and 5 bases, with 9 bases remaining between them. The germline gives CDR1 GTSNPN, CDR2 SVGIG (reference sequence). This CDR3 comprises 12 residues. In nucleotides, the CDR3 is TGTGCCTGGAGTCCTCGACGGGAGACCCAGTACTTC. Encoded protein: CAWSPRRETQYF.

This clonotype is labeled medium-sized. This chain uses TRBV27 with TRBJ2-1; D possibly corresponds to TRBD2 (5 bases). The J call could be wrong; TRBJ2-7 is a better fit for the DNA end. The CDR3 sequence is 14 residues long. Germline V gives CDR1 MNHEY, CDR2 SMNVEV (reference sequence). As DNA, the CDR3 is TGTGCCAGCAGTTTACGAGGGTGGGCCGACGAGCAGTACTTC. It encodes CASSLRGWADEQYF.

By share, this clonotype counts as medium-sized. The chain joins TRBV6-1 to TRBJ2-1; D gene unclear. The CDR3 totals 11 residues. Germline V gives CDR1 MNHNS, CDR2 SASEGT. Trimming left V 5 bases short and J 12 bases short, with 11 bases between. The CDR3, as DNA: TGTGCCAGCAGTACCCTTACGGGGCAGTTCTTC. Translated: CASSTLTGQFF.